Each of the 26 T cell receptor beta chains below was sequenced from the same sample in a study of Ad26.COV2.S vaccination and SARS-CoV-2 variants (dated by TCRdb to the early 2020s). Library creation used the immunoSEQ multiplex PCR assay. TCRdb took this table from immuneACCESS and kept in-frame rearrangements with V and J called. Such tables lack part of the clones; where checked against another copy, unresolved V genes explain under half of the gap, and the rest is unexplained. This sample holds approximately 460,000 clones; 70% to 90% were observed only once. Around 1.6% of the sample rests with the top ten. The treatment or condition label, read with the paper, signifies: 15 to 20 received Ad26.COV2.S at low or high dose, single or two shots; five or six received placebo; per-sample allocation not given. For vaccine and placebo recipients, the sequenced repertoires came from samples collected on day 63 after the first injection.

Here the sequenced sample was peripheral blood, taken in a trial of Ad26.COV2.S vaccine versus placebo. Every receptor here comes from a person aged 18-65 years who received the Ad26.COV2.S COVID-19 vaccine or a placebo.

The chain employs TRBV7-9 and TRBJ1-2, with D unresolved. V was cut by 3 bases and J by 2 bases, with 7 bases left in between. The CDR3 has 13 amino acids. Germline CDR1 reads SEHNR; CDR2 reads FQNEAQ (reference sequence). The CDR3 loop is CASSFGGNYGYTF. The CDR3 DNA sequence: TGTGCCAGCAGCTTCGGCGGGAACTATGGCTACACCTTC.

In this sample, this clone turned up a few times. The V and J genes are TRBV30 and TRBJ1-5; D not certain. Trimming shortened V by 6 bases and J by 11 bases, and 17 bases separated the two germline ends. The CDR3 covers 12 residues. The germline V gene has CDR1 GTSNPN and CDR2 SVGIG (reference sequence). CDR3 amino acids: CACETGDEAQHF. The CDR3 DNA reads as TGTGCCTGCGAAACCGGGGATGAGGCCCAGCATTTT.

V gene TRBV3-1 (or the pseudogene TRBV3-2) combines with J gene TRBJ2-1; 13 bases fit TRBD2. V gave up 4 bases and J gave up 7 bases; unmatched junction bases: 13. The CDR3 is 18 amino acids. CDR1 LGHDT and CDR2 YNNKEL come from the germline V gene (reference sequence). CDR3 residues: CASSPRTSGSLRENEQFF. For the CDR3, the DNA is TGTGCCAGCAGCCCGAGGACTAGCGGGAGTTTGAGGGAAAATGAGCAGTTCTTC.

V gene TRBV7-8 combines with J gene TRBJ1-1, with D possibly matching TRBD1 (6 bases). V was clipped by 2 bases and J by 3 bases, with 7 bases between them. The CDR3 sequence is 13 residues long. Germline values: CDR1 SGHVS, CDR2 FQNEAQ. The CDR3, as DNA: TGTGCCAGCAGCTTAAGGGGGGACACTGAAGCTTTCTTT. Protein: CASSLRGDTEAFF.

The chain is built from TRBV19 and TRBJ1-6; 8 bases map to TRBD1. J was trimmed by 7 bases and V by 7 bases; bases with no gene match: 9. This CDR3 spans 15 amino acids. In germline, CDR1 is LNHDA, CDR2 SQIVND (reference sequence). The CDR3: CASNVGTGGNSPLHF. Here the CDR3 DNA reads TGTGCCAGTAACGTCGGGACAGGTGGAAATTCACCCCTCCACTTT.

For the CDR3, the DNA is TGTGCCAGCAGTCCCCATCACTTGACGGCCTATAACTATGGCTACACCTTC. Translated: CASSPHHLTAYNYGYTF. The gene calls are TRBV11-3 and TRBJ1-2; no firm D call. The V and J ends lost 6 bases and 1 base respectively, with 21 bases between them. The CDR3 loop spans 17 amino acids. Germline V gene sequence: CDR1 SGHNT, CDR2 YENEEA.

The rearrangement joins TRBV11-2 to TRBJ1-1; weak D call: TRBD1 (5 bases). The germline V gene encodes CDR1 SGHAT and CDR2 FQNNGV. The CDR3 runs 15 residues. Trimming shortened V by 1 base and J by 0 bases, and 9 bases separated the two germline ends. This CDR3 reads CASSLVGGMNTEAFF. Here the CDR3 DNA reads TGTGCCAGCAGCTTAGTCGGGGGGATGAACACTGAAGCTTTCTTT. Drawing the rest from reference TRBV11-2 and TRBJ1-1, the complete variable domain is EAGVAQSPRYKIIEKRQSVAFWCNPISGHATLYWYQQILGQGPKLLIQFQNNGVVDDSQLPKDRFSAERLKGVDSTLKIQPAKLEDSAVYLCASSLVGGMNTEAFFGQGTRLTVV.

The CDR3 reads CASSKDRGYMNQPQHF. As DNA, the CDR3 is TGTGCCAGCAGTAAGGACAGGGGGTATATGAATCAGCCCCAGCATTTT. The V gene is TRBV2, the J gene TRBJ1-5; 10 nucleotides align to TRBD1. Trimming at V came to 5 bases and at J to 4 bases, leaving 8 bases not matched to a gene. Germline CDR1 and CDR2: SNHLY and FYNNEI. The CDR3 sequence is 16 residues long.

The J gene is TRBJ1-2, the V gene TRBV6-6, with 7 positions matching TRBD1. This CDR3 has 12 residues. In germline, CDR1 is MNHNY, CDR2 SVGAGI (reference sequence). After removal of 6 bases from V and 12 bases from J, the junction contained 10 bases not matched to a gene. The CDR3 nucleotides read TGTGCCAGCAGCCACGGGGCGGGGACAGACACCTTC. Translated, it gives CASSHGAGTDTF.

This chain links TRBV29-1 with TRBJ1-2, with D perhaps matching TRBD1 (6 bases). V lost 3 bases, J lost 5 bases, and 16 bases lay in between. The CDR3 sequence is 14 residues long. From germline, CDR1 is SQVTM and CDR2 ANQGSEA. The CDR3 loop reads CSVDGGQGRYGYTF. CDR3 DNA: TGCAGCGTTGATGGGGGCCAGGGTCGGTATGGCTACACCTTC.

The DNA of the CDR3 is TGCGCCAGCAGCTTGGCGGGCAGCCTGGGGAACACCTTC. Residues: CASSLAGSLGNTF. The chain has TRBV5-1 and TRBJ1-2; D not certain. V was shortened by 0 bases and J by 12 bases, with 15 bases between the two germline ends. Per the germline V gene, CDR1 is SGHRS and CDR2 is YFSETQ. CDR3 length: 13 amino acids.

This chain joins TRBV11-1 and TRBJ2-4; D assignment may be TRBD1 or TRBD2 (5 bases each). The CDR3 is 15 amino acids. Deletions cut 1 base from V and 2 bases from J, with 9 bases between. CDR1 SGHAT and CDR2 FQDESV come from the germline V gene (reference sequence). This CDR3 is CASSLDPGPKNIQYF. The CDR3 nucleotides are TGTGCCAGCAGCTTAGATCCGGGACCCAAAAACATTCAGTACTTC.

V is TRBV28 and J is TRBJ2-7; 7 positions agree with TRBD1. The germline gives CDR1 MDHEN, CDR2 SYDVKM. The V and J ends lost 5 bases and 2 bases, in that order; junction bases with no gene match: 6. The CDR3 is 14 amino acids. In DNA form, the CDR3 reads TGTGCCAGCAGTGAGGACAGGAGTACCTACGAGCAGTACTTC. This gives the protein CASSEDRSTYEQYF.

The CDR3 region has the DNA TGCGCCAGCAGCCCGGACAGGGGCTTGAACACTGAAGCTTTCTTT. Encoded protein: CASSPDRGLNTEAFF. This chain joins TRBV4-3 and TRBJ1-1; 9 bases are a match to TRBD1. The CDR3 is made up of 15 amino acids. With 4 bases clipped from V and 0 bases from J, the junction kept 3 bases outside the gene matches. CDR1 LGHNA and CDR2 YSLEER come from the germline V gene.

The J gene is TRBJ1-1, the V gene TRBV2, with no clear D. Trimming left V 7 bases short and J 1 base short, with 10 bases between. From germline, CDR1 is SNHLY and CDR2 FYNNEI. The CDR3 sequence is 13 residues long. The CDR3 loop is CASTRPKNTEAFF. CDR3 sequence (DNA): TGTGCCAGCACCCGGCCGAAGAACACTGAAGCTTTCTTT. The full variable domain, completed using reference TRBV2 and TRBJ1-1, is EPEVTQTPSHQVTQMGQEVILRCVPISNHLYFYWYRQILGQKVEFLVSFYNNEISEKSEIFDDQFSVERPDGSNFTLKIRSTKLEDSAMYFCASTRPKNTEAFFGQGTRLTVV.

The DNA of the CDR3 is TGTGCCAGCAGCCGCGACCTAGGAAGCTATGGCTACACCTTC. This encodes CASSRDLGSYGYTF. The rearrangement joins TRBV6-2 or TRBV6-3 to TRBJ1-2; no clear D. Trimming cost V 6 bases and J 4 bases, with 15 bases left between them. The CDR3 covers 14 residues. Germline V gene sequence: CDR1 MNHEY, CDR2 SVGEGT.

The DNA for the CDR3 is TGTGCCAGCAGCGAACAGGGACAGCTAAACACCATATATTTT. It codes for CASSEQGQLNTIYF. The chain couples TRBV7-2 to TRBJ1-3, with 7 bases aligning to TRBD1. Germline CDR1 SGHTA, CDR2 FQGNSA. There are 14 residues in the CDR3. V lost 5 bases to trimming and J lost 6 bases; unmatched junction nucleotides: 7.

This clone was picked up a small number of times. The V gene is TRBV29-1, the J gene TRBJ1-5, with a weak D call TRBD1 (5 bases). Germline values: CDR1 SQVTM, CDR2 ANQGSEA. The CDR3 consists of 13 residues. The germline V and J ends were trimmed by 2 bases and 2 bases, with 7 bases remaining between them. The CDR3 sequence is CSVEQGGNQPQHF. Here the CDR3 DNA reads TGCAGCGTTGAACAGGGAGGCAATCAGCCCCAGCATTTT.

The gene calls are TRBV5-1 and TRBJ2-1, with 15 bases identical to TRBD2. Germline V gene data show CDR1 as SGHRS and CDR2 as YFSETQ. The CDR3 totals 16 residues. Losses at the gene ends were 3 bases for V and 9 bases for J; bases not matched to a gene: 7. The CDR3 spells CASSSGLAGGITEQFF. The CDR3 DNA reads as TGCGCCAGCAGCTCGGGACTAGCGGGAGGTATAACTGAGCAGTTCTTC. Full variable domain (remainder filled in from reference TRBV5-1 and TRBJ2-1): KAGVTQTPRYLIKTRGQQVTLSCSPISGHRSVSWYQQTPGQGLQFLFEYFSETQRNKGNFPGRFSGRQFSNSRSEMNVSTLELGDSALYLCASSSGLAGGITEQFFGPGTRLTVL.

J is TRBJ1-2 and V is TRBV20-1, with D unclear. The CDR3 contains 11 residues. Trimming pared 5 bases from V and 8 bases from J, leaving 12 bases between. Germline loops: CDR1 DFQATT, CDR2 SNEGSKA (reference sequence). The CDR3 nucleotides are TGCAGTGCTGTGAGGTTTGGAGGCTACACCTTC. Translation gives CSAVRFGGYTF.

The rearrangement links TRBV7-3 to TRBJ2-3, with D possibly matching TRBD2 (6 bases). This CDR3 is 15 amino acids long. V was clipped by 1 base and J by 2 bases, with 10 bases between them. In germline, CDR1 is SGHTA, CDR2 FQGTGA. DNA for the CDR3: TGTGCCAGCAGCTTAAAAGGGAGGCTCACAGATACGCAGTATTTT. Amino acid sequence: CASSLKGRLTDTQYF.

The V gene is TRBV7-6, the J gene TRBJ2-7, with TRBD1 identical over 11 bases. The CDR3 covers 15 residues. Germline V gives CDR1 SGHVS, CDR2 FNYEAQ. Unmatched junction bases numbered 5, after V lost 4 bases and J lost 3 bases. As DNA, the CDR3 is TGTGCCAGCAGCTCCGGGACAGGGGGAATCTACGAGCAGTACTTC. This encodes CASSSGTGGIYEQYF. The full variable domain, rest sourced from reference TRBV7-6 and TRBJ2-7, is GAGVSQSPRYKVTKRGQDVALRCDPISGHVSLYWYRQALGQGPEFLTYFNYEAQQDKSGLPNDRFSAERPEGSISTLTIQRTEQRDSAMYRCASSSGTGGIYEQYFGPGTRLTVT.

The gene calls are TRBV3-1 (or the pseudogene TRBV3-2) and TRBJ2-5; 8 nucleotides agree with TRBD1. J was trimmed by 5 bases and V by 1 base; bases with no gene match: 9. Germline CDR1 reads LGHDT; CDR2 reads YNNKEL (reference sequence). The CDR3 consists of 16 residues. This CDR3 is CASSQGTGPFGETQYF. In nucleotides, the CDR3 is TGTGCCAGCAGCCAAGGGACAGGGCCCTTCGGGGAGACCCAGTACTTC.

The chain couples TRBV28 to TRBJ2-5; 8 nucleotides line up with TRBD1. Per the germline V gene, CDR1 is MDHEN and CDR2 is SYDVKM. The junction had 17 bases not matched to a gene; V was cut back by 6 bases and J by 2 bases. The CDR3 covers 18 residues. DNA of the CDR3: TGTGCCAGCAGCCCCCAGGGACAGGCGACCGAAGGTCAAGAGACCCAGTACTTC. This gives the protein CASSPQGQATEGQETQYF.

V and J are TRBV6-2 or TRBV6-3 and TRBJ2-5; no clear D gene. The CDR3 loop spans 14 amino acids. Trimming removed 2 bases from V and 1 base from J, with 8 bases in between. CDR1 and CDR2 from the germline V gene are MNHEY and SVGEGT. For the CDR3, the DNA is TGTGCCAGCAGTTACCTGAAAAGCCAAGAGACCCAGTACTTC. Its translation: CASSYLKSQETQYF.

This sequence joins TRBV9 and TRBJ2-7, with D perhaps given as TRBD1 or TRBD2 (5 bases each). The germline V gene encodes CDR1 SGDLS and CDR2 YYNGEE. Between the trimmed V and J ends, which lost 2 bases and 6 bases, there was a span of 18 bases. This CDR3 has 15 residues. CDR3 sequence reads: CASSVGVLGTREQYF. The CDR3 nucleotides are TGTGCCAGCAGCGTTGGGGTTCTGGGGACCCGCGAGCAGTACTTC.